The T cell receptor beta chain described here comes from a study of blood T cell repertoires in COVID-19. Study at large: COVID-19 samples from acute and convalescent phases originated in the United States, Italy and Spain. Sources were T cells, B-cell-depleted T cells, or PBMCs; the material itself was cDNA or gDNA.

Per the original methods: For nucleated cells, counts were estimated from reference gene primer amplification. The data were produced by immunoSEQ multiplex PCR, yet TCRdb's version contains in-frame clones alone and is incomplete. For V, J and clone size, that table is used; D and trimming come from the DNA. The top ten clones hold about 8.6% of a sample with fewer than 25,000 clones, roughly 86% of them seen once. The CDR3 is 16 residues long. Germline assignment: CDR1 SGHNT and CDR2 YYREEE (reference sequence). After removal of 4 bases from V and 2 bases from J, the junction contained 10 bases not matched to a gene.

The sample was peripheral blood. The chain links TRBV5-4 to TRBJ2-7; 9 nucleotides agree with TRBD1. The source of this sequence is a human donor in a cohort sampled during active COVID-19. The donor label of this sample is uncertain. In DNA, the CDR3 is TGTGCCAGCAGCCCCTTCAGACAGGGGGGCACCTACGAGCAGTACTTC. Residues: CASSPFRQGGTYEQYF.